Following are 2 T cell receptor beta chains from one sample sequenced in a study of post-analysis software for immune sequencing data. Study observations and caveats: Patients carried a few TRBV segments more frequently than controls did, and TRBV5-6, TRBV5-1 and TRBV20-1 were among them.

Their antigens remain unidentified. TCR beta cDNA libraries included unique molecular identifiers. TCRdb fed the PCR reads into MiXCR, producing one record per CDR3 protein. Of roughly 670,000 distinct CDR3 sequences listed, approximately 59% are singletons. Sequenced material: blood. These receptors originate from a girl aged 2 to 9 with multiple sclerosis.

The rearrangement joins TRBV2 to TRBJ1-6; the match to TRBD1 covers 8 bases. Trimming cost V 4 bases and J 10 bases; bases outside gene matches: 6. The CDR3 is 14 amino acids. The V gene's germline CDR1 is SNHLY and CDR2 FYNNEI. The CDR3, as DNA: TGTGCCAGCAGTGGAGGACAGGGCACCTCACCCCTCCACTTT. Amino acid sequence: CASSGGQGTSPLHF. The entire variable domain, with the rest obtained from reference TRBV2 and TRBJ1-6, is as follows: EPEVTQTPSHQVTQMGQEVILRCVPISNHLYFYWYRQILGQKVEFLVSFYNNEISEKSEIFDDQFSVERPDGSNFTLKIRSTKLEDSAMYFCASSGGQGTSPLHFGNGTRLTVT.

The genes are TRBV20-1 and TRBJ1-2; D may be TRBD1 (6 bases). Germline V CDR1 and CDR2: DFQATT, SNEGSKA (reference sequence). The V end was cut by 0 bases, the J end by 7 bases, with 15 bases between. This CDR3 contains 14 residues. Written as DNA, the CDR3 is TGCAGTGCTAGAGATTGGGCGGACAGTCGTGGCTACACCTTC. This sequence encodes CSARDWADSRGYTF.